This entry is about one T cell receptor beta chain. Antigen: not known. The sample comes from a study of beta chain features in type 1 diabetes. Regarding the study as a whole: PCR might favor shorter templates, equally in patients and controls. People with Type 1 diabetes carried modestly yet significantly shorter TCRB CDR3s in all four CD4+ subsets.

The V end lost 0 bases, the J end lost 3 bases, and 7 bases lay between the germline ends. Per germline, CDR1 SGHRS and CDR2 YFSETQ. The CDR3 loop spans 14 amino acids. Investigators reverse transcribed all isolated RNA, so they sequenced expressed TCRB transcripts. TCRdb's table, derived via immunoSEQ multiplex PCR, lists solely in-frame clones and lacks some. The top ten hold less than 1.2% of the sample, which has 300,000 to 400,000 clones, about a tenth seen once. What was sequenced was central memory CD4+ T cells from blood. The gene calls are TRBV5-1 and TRBJ2-1; D is perhaps TRBD1 (5 bases). The TCR originated in a man aged 25-45 years with type 1 diabetes. In DNA form, the CDR3 reads TGCGCCAGCAGCTTGGAAGGGGTCTACAATGAGCAGTTCTTC. Translation gives CASSLEGVYNEQFF.